This section outlines one T cell receptor (beta chain) sequence together with its context. The specificity of this receptor is unknown. One base away there is no much larger clone; base qualities are not given. This sample is part of a study of spatial heterogeneity in lung cancer (dated by TCRdb to between 2018 and 2021). Regarding the complete study: Beta-chain transcripts were consistently detected in greater numbers than alpha-chain transcripts, which likely reflected higher beta-chain transcript abundance. Both alpha and beta chains were TCR-sequenced in samples taken at surgery, namely 220 tumor regions, roughly 64 matched nontumor lung samples and about 52 PBMC samples. Nonsynonymous mutation counts, determined by whole-exome sequencing of tumor tissue, were related to features of the TCR repertoire. In the raw uncorrected reads, each unique combination of TCR and UMI appeared on average more than ten times. In non-small cell lung cancer, the study made a quantitative comparison of TCR alpha and beta repertoires among multiple tumor regions, matched nontumor lung and blood.

The library relied on 5' RACE. Instrument on record: NextSeq 500. The TCR library protocol attached a unique molecular identifier to each TCR cDNA molecule to allow correction of PCR and sequencing errors. Processing in the source paper ran as follows. Decombinator tools were used for TCR identification, UMI-based error correction and CDR3 extraction. Expanded TCRs were defined as those above a frequency of 2 per 1,000, corresponding to the top 1% of the tumor frequency distribution. Renyi diversity was calculated using the R vegan package after each repertoire was subsampled 100 times to 5,000 TCRs. CDR3 similarity networks were built from amino acid triplet string-kernel similarity, with CDR3s being connected when pairwise similarity was above 0.82. TCRdb trimmed the raw reads at Q25, called clones with MiXCR and kept productive beta chains. CDR3 protein duplicates are merged, each entry listing the most common genes and DNA. None of the V and J calls come from the authors' own analysis; TCRdb made them. This sample holds 15,000 or so distinct CDR3 sequences; around 15% were observed only once. The ten largest clones add up to around two fifths of the sample.

Sample time point, as interpreted from the label and publication: sample taken at primary tumor resection. Without any cell sorting, TCR sequencing was performed on whole RNA extracted either from tumor and nontumor lung tissue or from cryopreserved PBMC samples. Samples were obtained from 72 patients with early-stage, untreated non-small cell lung cancer from the lung TRACERx cohort. Patients were selected for TCR sequencing only if sufficient RNA was available from at least two tumor regions. From the cysteine up to the phenylalanine, the CDR3 has a length of 14 residues. The read is trimmed to its CDR3 DNA, 42 bases read in frame from base 1. The germline V gene specifies SGHRS as CDR1 and YFSETQ as CDR2. V is trimmed back by 4 bases and J by 7 bases, and the junction contains 8 bases that no gene match accounts for. General conclusions and limits of the study: Ubiquitous expanded tumor TCRs were found in blood more often at tumor resection than at routine follow-up. Confirming at a functional level the hypothesis that regional TCRs recognize regional mutations was considered to require additional single-cell paired TCR alpha and beta sequencing.

The sequence is built from TRBV5-1 and TRBJ2-1; TRBD1 aligns with 7 central bases. Source: PBMCs, taken at surgery. The receptor comes from a male donor with early-stage non-small cell lung cancer. The CDR3 sequence is CASSRTTGQNEQFF. The DNA is as follows: TGCGCCAGCAGCCGGACGACAGGGCAAAATGAGCAGTTCTTC. Reference TRBV5-1 and TRBJ2-1 genes cover what lies past the CDR3, so the full variable domain is KAGVTQTPRYLIKTRGQQVTLSCSPISGHRSVSWYQQTPGQGLQFLFEYFSETQRNKGNFPGRFSGRQFSNSRSEMNVSTLELGDSALYLCASSRTTGQNEQFFGPGTRLTVL.